The 16 T cell receptor beta chains reported below all come from one sample, sequenced in a study of vaccination and CD4 T cells after COVID-19. What these receptors recognize is not known. Treatment specified: approximately nine-day PBMC culture with coronavirus spike peptide pools or control peptides (ViraFEST assay). The Oncomine TCR Beta short-read assay was what sequenced the DNA obtained from cultured CD4+ T cells. TCRdb re-derived calls from the PCR reads in MiXCR, one entry per CDR3 protein. The sample lists over 10,000 distinct CDR3 sequences, around 59% seen once, with roughly 13% in the top ten. The specimen sequenced was CD4+ T cells from blood, cultured in vitro. The receptors originated from a human donor who had recovered from COVID-19.

This clonotype was counted only a few times. The V gene is TRBV12-3 or TRBV12-4, the J gene TRBJ2-3, with 7 bases that match TRBD1. V gave up 6 bases and J gave up 1 base; unmatched junction bases: 7. The CDR3 extends over 15 amino acids. CDR3 in amino acids: CASRRQGEGTDTQYF. The CDR3 coding sequence is TGTGCCAGCAGACGACAGGGCGAAGGCACAGATACGCAGTATTTT.

This clonotype has just a few counts. This chain joins TRBV20-1 and TRBJ1-5; perhaps TRBD1 as D (6 bases). CDR3 length: 15 amino acids. V was pared by 4 bases and J by 4 bases, with 17 bases between. Per germline, CDR1 DFQATT and CDR2 SNEGSKA (reference sequence). CDR3 nucleotide sequence: TGCAGTGCTACGAGGGCAGGGGCGGAAAATCAGCCCCAGCATTTT. This sequence encodes CSATRAGAENQPQHF.

This clonotype was seen a few times. V and J are TRBV6-5 and TRBJ2-3; the D gene is possibly TRBD2 (6 bases). Germline CDR1 MNHEY, CDR2 SVGAGI. Trimming removed 2 bases at V and 4 bases at J, with 16 bases between. The CDR3 covers 16 residues. The CDR3 DNA reads as TGTGCCAGCAGTTACGTAGCGGCACGGGGCGCAGATACGCAGTATTTT. Translated, it gives CASSYVAARGADTQYF.

The CDR3 sequence: CASSLYGGQGASQPQHF. The DNA of the CDR3 is TGTGCCAGCAGTCTCTACGGGGGACAGGGGGCGAGTCAGCCCCAGCATTTT. The chain carries TRBV6-1 and TRBJ1-5, with TRBD1 identical over 12 bases. CDR1 is MNHNS and CDR2 is SASEGT in the germline V gene. This CDR3 is 17 amino acids long. Trimming removed 5 bases from V and 6 bases from J; junction bases left unmatched: 11.

This chain links TRBV11-2 with TRBJ2-7, with D possibly matching TRBD1 (5 bases). CDR3 length: 15 amino acids. Deletions cut 1 base from V and 5 bases from J, with 15 bases between. Per the germline V gene, CDR1 is SGHAT and CDR2 is FQNNGV. In DNA, the CDR3 is TGTGCCAGCAGCTTAGCTGTCAGGGTTTTCAACGAGCAGTACTTC. Translation gives CASSLAVRVFNEQYF.

The chain combines TRBV20-1 with TRBJ2-3, with D hard to call. The CDR3 loop spans 14 amino acids. The germline V and J ends were trimmed by 3 bases and 2 bases, with 12 bases remaining between them. Per the germline V gene, CDR1 is DFQATT and CDR2 is SNEGSKA (reference sequence). The CDR3 loop is CSASTGGSTDTQYF. The CDR3 coding sequence is TGCAGTGCTAGTACTGGCGGTTCCACAGATACGCAGTATTTT.

This clonotype was observed a handful of times. The chain has TRBV7-2 and TRBJ2-3; D call uncertain. The CDR3 is made up of 11 amino acids. The V gene's germline CDR1 is SGHTA and CDR2 FQGNSA. Trimming shortened V by 4 bases and J by 4 bases, and 3 bases separated the two germline ends. In nucleotides, the CDR3 is TGTGCCAGCAGCTGGGCAGATACGCAGTATTTT. The encoded protein is CASSWADTQYF.

The chain has TRBV6-2 or TRBV6-3 and TRBJ2-6; D might be TRBD1 (6 bases). This CDR3 is 19 amino acids long. Germline CDR1 reads MNHEY; CDR2 reads SVGEGT. V was cut by 2 bases and J by 0 bases, with 17 bases left in between. CDR3 coding DNA: TGTGCCAGCAGTTACACCCCAGGGGCTTCACTCTCTGGGGCCAACGTCCTGACTTTC. This codes for CASSYTPGASLSGANVLTF.

The rearrangement links TRBV20-1 to TRBJ2-1; maybe TRBD1 (6 bases). The CDR3 is 14 amino acids. V gave up 3 bases and J gave up 7 bases, with 16 bases separating them. Germline loops: CDR1 DFQATT, CDR2 SNEGSKA (reference sequence). The CDR3 DNA reads TGCAGTGCTAGCGACAGGATTGGGGCGAATGAGCAGTTCTTC. The encoded protein is CSASDRIGANEQFF.

This clonotype was counted between two and nine times. The rearrangement uses TRBV27 and TRBJ1-1; D might be TRBD1 (6 bases). Germline CDR1 MNHEY, CDR2 SMNVEV (reference sequence). Trimming took 3 bases from V and 3 from J, leaving 14 bases between them. There are 15 residues in the CDR3. CDR3: CASSFSYREDTEAFF. DNA for the CDR3: TGTGCCAGCAGTTTTTCGTACAGGGAGGACACTGAAGCTTTCTTT.

In regard to this clonotype: The junction shows a germline mismatch at one end, possibly a read error. This chain connects TRBV19 to TRBJ1-2, with D uncertain. In germline, CDR1 is LNHDA, CDR2 SQIVND (reference sequence). The CDR3 totals 12 residues. The CDR3 DNA is TGTGCCAGCTCCGGACTGAACTATGGGTACACCTTC. Translated: CASSGLNYGYTF.

This clonotype has more than one count but fewer than ten. This rearrangement joins TRBV20-1 to TRBJ2-7; 15 nucleotides match TRBD2. This CDR3 is 14 amino acids long. The germline gives CDR1 DFQATT, CDR2 SNEGSKA (reference sequence). DNA of the CDR3: TGCAGCCCAGATGCGGGACTAGCGGGAGGCGAGCAGTACTTC. It is translated as CSPDAGLAGGEQYF.

The chain carries TRBV12-3 or TRBV12-4 and TRBJ2-5; 7 bases line up with TRBD1. After removal of 5 bases from V and 0 bases from J, the junction contained 6 bases not matched to a gene. The CDR3 sequence is 15 residues long. The CDR3 nucleotides read TGTGCCAGCAGTCAGGGCGACAGGGACCAAGAGACCCAGTACTTC. Amino acid sequence: CASSQGDRDQETQYF.

This clonotype is deemed medium-sized. V and J are TRBV28 and TRBJ1-2; D call uncertain. The CDR3 has 12 amino acids. V was shortened by 6 bases and J by 7 bases, with 12 bases between the two germline ends. Per germline, CDR1 MDHEN and CDR2 SYDVKM. The CDR3 loop reads CASREDEAGYTF. The CDR3 DNA reads TGTGCCAGCAGGGAGGACGAGGCTGGCTACACCTTC.

This chain connects TRBV7-2 to TRBJ1-5, with D unclear. Germline CDR1 SGHTA, CDR2 FQGNSA. The CDR3 runs 15 residues. V was shortened by 0 bases and J by 4 bases, with 10 bases between the two germline ends. The CDR3 protein is CASSLAAGKNQPQHF. CDR3 in DNA: TGTGCCAGCAGCTTAGCGGCAGGAAAGAATCAGCCCCAGCATTTT.

V and J are TRBV6-4 and TRBJ2-1, with 11 bases that match TRBD1. V dropped 4 bases and J dropped 6; count of bases not matched to a gene: 5. The CDR3 runs to 15 residues. Germline V gene sequence: CDR1 MRHNA, CDR2 SNTAGT. In DNA form, the CDR3 reads TGTGCCAGCAGTGGGGGACAGGGGGAAGGCAATGAGCAGTTCTTC. Residues: CASSGGQGEGNEQFF.